These 14 T cell receptor beta chains originate from one sample sequenced in a study of identifying expanded T cells in peripheral blood. Measured with immunoSEQ multiplex PCR; TCRdb has only the in-frame clones, and not every one. The sample includes some 120,000 clones, 75% to 90% of them seen just once. The source material was blood. The receptors originated from a person between 18 and 69 years old in good health.

The V call is TRBV4-1, the J call TRBJ2-7, with D perhaps being TRBD1 or TRBD2 (5 bases each). The CDR3 runs 14 residues. Germline V lookup: CDR1 MGHRA, CDR2 YSYEKL. Trimming took off 1 base at V and 2 bases at J, with 9 bases between the two ends. The DNA of the CDR3 is TGCGCCAGCAGCCAAGTGACGGGACCCTACGAGCAGTACTTC. It is translated as CASSQVTGPYEQYF.

The CDR3 DNA reads TGTGCCAGCAGTGCGGGGGGAAAAGAGACCCAGTACTTC. Translating it yields CASSAGGKETQYF. The chain joins TRBV25-1 to TRBJ2-5, with TRBD2 matching 7 bases. Trimming removed 4 bases from V and 3 bases from J; junction bases left unmatched: 2. The CDR3 is 13 residues long. The germline gives CDR1 MGHDK, CDR2 SYGVNS.

This clone was recorded only once. V is TRBV28 and J is TRBJ1-1; possible D gene TRBD1, 5 bases. The V end lost 5 bases, the J end lost 1 base, and 8 bases lay between the germline ends. The CDR3 loop spans 13 amino acids. Germline CDR1 reads MDHEN; CDR2 reads SYDVKM. CDR3: CASSKTANTEAFF. The DNA of the CDR3 is TGTGCCAGCAGTAAGACAGCGAACACTGAAGCTTTCTTT.

The CDR3 DNA reads as TGTGCCAGCAGCTTAGGTATTCGGAGTCTCTCCTACAATGAGCAGTTCTTC. Translating gives CASSLGIRSLSYNEQFF. The rearrangement uses TRBV7-9 and TRBJ2-1; D unresolved. V lost 1 base and J lost 0, with 13 bases in between. CDR1 and CDR2 from the germline V gene are SEHNR and FQNEAQ (reference sequence). This CDR3 has 17 residues.

The chain recombines TRBV25-1 with TRBJ2-1; D gene unclear. The CDR3 sequence is 14 residues long. Germline V gene sequence: CDR1 MGHDK, CDR2 SYGVNS. V gave up 3 bases and J gave up 1 base, with 7 bases separating them. In DNA form, the CDR3 reads TGTGCCAGCAGTGACCCGGATTCCTACAATGAGCAGTTCTTC. Translating it yields CASSDPDSYNEQFF. The variable domain in full, completed from reference TRBV25-1 and TRBJ2-1, reads EADIYQTPRYLVIGTGKKITLECSQTMGHDKMYWYQQDPGMELHLIHYSYGVNSTEKGDLSSESTVSRIRTEHFPLTLESARPSHTSQYLCASSDPDSYNEQFFGPGTRLTVL.

CDR3 protein: CASSSEGVRHTF. For the CDR3, the DNA is TGTGCCAGCAGTTCCGAAGGGGTAAGGCACACCTTC. This rearrangement joins TRBV6-5 to TRBJ1-2; tentative D call: TRBD1 (5 bases). Deletions cut 4 bases from V and 12 bases from J, with 15 bases between. The CDR3 loop spans 12 amino acids. Per the germline V gene, CDR1 is MNHEY and CDR2 is SVGAGI.

This clone was counted only a few times. CDR3 sequence: CASSESVLGIQYF. DNA of the CDR3: TGCGCCAGCAGTGAGTCAGTCCTCGGCATTCAGTACTTC. The chain carries TRBV10-1 and TRBJ2-4; D call uncertain. The CDR3 extends over 13 amino acids. Trimming removed 0 bases at V and 9 bases at J, with 9 bases between. Germline assignment: CDR1 WNHNN and CDR2 SYGVQD (reference sequence).

The V gene is TRBV9, the J gene TRBJ1-1; D remains ambiguous. The CDR3 extends over 16 amino acids. Per the germline V gene, CDR1 is SGDLS and CDR2 is YYNGEE. V lost 4 bases and J lost 1, with 17 bases in between. In DNA, the CDR3 is TGTGCCAGCAGCCCCCAATCTGGCATCAGGAACACTGAAGCTTTCTTT. Its translation: CASSPQSGIRNTEAFF. The full variable domain, in which reference TRBV9 and TRBJ1-1 provide the parts outside the CDR3, is DSGVTQTPKHLITATGQRVTLRCSPRSGDLSVYWYQQSLDQGLQFLIQYYNGEERAKGNILERFSAQQFPDLHSELNLSSLELGDSALYFCASSPQSGIRNTEAFFGQGTRLTVV.

The chain is built from TRBV5-1 and TRBJ2-1, with D perhaps assigned TRBD1 or TRBD2 (5 bases each). There are 17 residues in the CDR3. Germline V gene lookup returns CDR1 SGHRS and CDR2 YFSETQ. The germline V and J ends were trimmed by 2 bases and 6 bases, with 21 bases remaining between them. This CDR3 reads CASSLLSGSGGTNEQFF. In DNA, the CDR3 is TGCGCCAGCAGCTTACTCTCAGGGTCTGGTGGGACCAATGAGCAGTTCTTC.

This chain links TRBV18 with TRBJ2-6, with D tentatively TRBD1 (6 bases). Looked up from germline, CDR1 is KGHSH and CDR2 is LQKENI. The CDR3 extends over 18 amino acids. V lost 2 bases, J lost 2 bases, and 16 bases lay in between. The CDR3 coding sequence is TGTGCCAGCTCACCAAGGAGACAGGAAGGTGCTGGGGCCAACGTCCTGACTTTC. Translating gives CASSPRRQEGAGANVLTF.

This clone was seen a single time. The gene calls are TRBV7-9 and TRBJ1-5; D remains ambiguous. Germline CDR1 is SEHNR and CDR2 is FQNEAQ (reference sequence). The CDR3 is made up of 15 amino acids. The V end lost 5 bases, the J end lost 1 base, and 12 bases lay between the germline ends. The CDR3 nucleotides are TGTGCCAGCAGCGAGCAGGACGGGAGCAATCAGCCCCAGCATTTT. Encoded protein: CASSEQDGSNQPQHF. The full variable domain, in which reference TRBV7-9 and TRBJ1-5 provide the parts outside the CDR3, is DTGVSQNPRHKITKRGQNVTFRCDPISEHNRLYWYRQTLGQGPEFLTYFQNEAQLEKSRLLSDRFSAERPKGSFSTLEIQRTEQGDSAMYLCASSEQDGSNQPQHFGDGTRLSIL.

This chain uses TRBV7-9 with TRBJ1-6; tentatively, D is TRBD1 (5 bases). The CDR3 extends over 17 amino acids. The V end was cut by 5 bases, the J end by 2 bases, with 16 bases between. Looked up from germline, CDR1 is SEHNR and CDR2 is FQNEAQ (reference sequence). The CDR3 nucleotides are TGTGCCAGCAGCCCGACTACGGGGGGTCCCTATAATTCACCCCTCCACTTT. Amino acid sequence: CASSPTTGGPYNSPLHF. Based on the CDR3 plus reference TRBV7-9 and TRBJ1-6, the full variable domain is DTGVSQNPRHKITKRGQNVTFRCDPISEHNRLYWYRQTLGQGPEFLTYFQNEAQLEKSRLLSDRFSAERPKGSFSTLEIQRTEQGDSAMYLCASSPTTGGPYNSPLHFGNGTRLTVT.

The V call is TRBV6-1, the J call TRBJ1-6; tentative D call: TRBD1 (6 bases). V was shortened by 7 bases and J by 6 bases, with 13 bases between the two germline ends. The CDR3 extends over 14 amino acids. Germline assignment: CDR1 MNHNS and CDR2 SASEGT. The CDR3 coding sequence is TGTGCCAGCACCAGAAACAGGGCTAATTCACCCCTCCACTTT. It codes for CASTRNRANSPLHF.

The table lists this clone with a few counts. The rearrangement links TRBV5-4 to TRBJ1-2, with D tentatively TRBD1 (6 bases). The CDR3 extends over 17 amino acids. Germline assignment: CDR1 SGHNT and CDR2 YYREEE (reference sequence). Trimming took 0 bases from V and 5 from J, leaving 20 bases between them. CDR3 coding DNA: TGTGCCAGCAGCTTGGAAGGTCTGGGCCAGGGGCGGTATGGCTACACCTTC. Translation: CASSLEGLGQGRYGYTF. Full variable domain (rest looked up from reference TRBV5-4 and TRBJ1-2): ETGVTQSPTHLIKTRGQQVTLRCSSQSGHNTVSWYQQALGQGPQFIFQYYREEENGRGNFPPRFSGLQFPNYSSELNVNALELDDSALYLCASSLEGLGQGRYGYTFGSGTRLTVV.